These 4 T cell receptor beta chains originate from one sample sequenced in a study of blood T cells in healthy people across ages. PCR was performed a second time for 7 to 11 cycles using a sample-barcoded 5' primer and a J-beta primer mix. TCRdb re-analysed the 5' RACE reads in MiXCR, keeping a single row per CDR3 protein. The table has approximately 770,000 distinct CDR3 sequences, over 45% seen once. Specimen: blood. The receptors were gathered from a man aged 25-40 years in good health.

The genes are TRBV5-1 and TRBJ1-2, with D uncertain. Trimming took 0 bases from V and 2 from J, leaving 11 bases between them. Looked up from germline, CDR1 is SGHRS and CDR2 is YFSETQ. The CDR3 contains 15 residues. CDR3 nucleotides: TGCGCCAGCAGCTTGGATGGAACGGTGAACTATGGCTACACCTTC. This encodes CASSLDGTVNYGYTF.

This clonotype has just a few counts. The chain carries TRBV6-1 and TRBJ2-6; TRBD1 is a possible D gene (6 bases). The CDR3 contains 17 residues. Germline loops: CDR1 MNHNS, CDR2 SASEGT. The germline V and J ends were trimmed by 5 bases and 0 bases, with 14 bases remaining between them. The CDR3 is CASSKTGVSSGANVLTF. The CDR3 bases are TGTGCCAGCAGTAAGACAGGAGTCTCCTCTGGGGCCAACGTCCTGACTTTC.

This clonotype was observed many times. The chain is built from TRBV20-1 and TRBJ1-6; the D gene is possibly TRBD1 (6 bases). V lost 3 bases and J lost 7, with 16 bases in between. This CDR3 has 15 amino acids. CDR1 and CDR2 from the germline V gene are DFQATT and SNEGSKA (reference sequence). The CDR3 DNA follows: TGCAGTGCTAGGGGGGGGGCCTCGTGGAATTCACCCCTCCACTTT. It specifies CSARGGASWNSPLHF.

This clonotype has only a few counts. V and J are TRBV11-2 and TRBJ2-4; D could derive from TRBD1 or TRBD2 (5 bases each). V was cut by 4 bases and J by 9 bases, with 16 bases left in between. Looked up from germline, CDR1 is SGHAT and CDR2 is FQNNGV. CDR3 length: 14 residues. The DNA for the CDR3 is TGTGCCAGCAGCTCCGGGGCAGGGTCACCCATTCAGTACTTC. It yields the protein CASSSGAGSPIQYF.